These 3 T cell receptor beta chains were all obtained from the same sample, sequenced in a study of cytomegalovirus exposure and HLA in healthy donors. The PCR employed 60 Vbeta primers together with 13 Jbeta primers. Generated by immunoSEQ multiplex PCR, the TCRdb table keeps only in-frame clones and is missing some. The sample lists 250,000 or so clones, 85% to 90% occurring once. The sequencing sample was made of PBMCs. The source of these receptors is a human donor in good health.

The chain is built from TRBV10-3 and TRBJ1-2, with D tentatively TRBD1 (5 bases). The V and J ends lost 3 bases and 3 bases respectively, with 8 bases between them. Per the germline V gene, CDR1 is ENHRY and CDR2 is SYGVKD. The CDR3 extends over 13 amino acids. The CDR3 sequence is CAISEQTDYGYTF. In nucleotides, the CDR3 is TGTGCCATCAGTGAACAGACAGACTATGGCTACACCTTC.

In this sample, this clone turned up a few times. The rearrangement links TRBV6-6 to TRBJ2-1; D not resolved. The CDR3 runs 14 residues. Germline loops: CDR1 MNHNY, CDR2 SVGAGI (reference sequence). V shed 6 bases and J shed 5 bases, with 14 bases lying between them. This chain's CDR3 is CASRIRSSNNEQFF. As DNA, the CDR3 is TGTGCCAGCAGAATCCGGTCCTCAAACAATGAGCAGTTCTTC.

This rearrangement joins TRBV7-6 to TRBJ1-1; no definite D call. Between the trimmed V and J ends, which lost 2 bases and 3 bases, there was a span of 7 bases. CDR3 size: 13 residues. CDR1 SGHVS and CDR2 FNYEAQ come from the germline V gene. This CDR3 is CASSLYGYTEAFF. The CDR3 DNA reads TGTGCCAGCAGCTTATACGGTTACACTGAAGCTTTCTTT.